One T cell receptor (beta chain) is described in this entry. This sample was included in a study of blood T cell repertoires in COVID-19. Study at large: Specimens from acute and convalescent COVID-19 originated in the United States, Italy and Spain.

Per the authors' pipeline: Reference gene primer amplification yielded estimated nucleated cell counts. TCRdb's table, derived via immunoSEQ multiplex PCR, lists solely in-frame clones and lacks some. V and J calls plus clone size are reproduced from that table; the DNA served to infer D and trimming. The sample carries about 98,000 clones, roughly 92% recorded once. What was sequenced was peripheral blood. The TCR originated in a woman aged 50 to 60 with COVID-19, enrolled during active disease.

CDR3 sequence: CASSPLPGDRWYF. CDR3 nucleotides: TGCGCCAGCAGCCCACTTCCCGGGGATCGATGGTACTTC. The rearrangement joins TRBV5-1 to TRBJ2-7; D perhaps matches TRBD2 (5 bases). This CDR3 is 13 amino acids long. The germline V gene has CDR1 SGHRS and CDR2 YFSETQ. V was shortened by 4 bases and J by 12 bases, with 20 bases between the two germline ends.